This TCR beta chain was sequenced for a study of tumor-infiltrating lymphocytes in localized non-small cell lung cancer. This clone was counted once. V trimming: 7 bases; J trimming: 5 bases; junction bases outside the gene matches: 11. Germline assignment: CDR1 SGHTA and CDR2 FQGNSA. The CDR3 length is 16 residues. Only in-frame clones appear in the TCRdb table, and some are missing; sequencing was by immunoSEQ multiplex PCR. Among under 35,000 clones listed, over 75% were seen once. The clonotype comes from a human donor with non-small cell lung cancer. The sequenced sample was lung tumor tissue. The J gene is TRBJ2-5, the V gene TRBV7-2; 12 bases are shared with TRBD2. This CDR3 reads CASKGLAGGLGETQYF. CDR3 DNA sequence: TGTGCCAGCAAAGGCCTAGCGGGGGGGCTTGGCGAGACCCAGTACTTC.